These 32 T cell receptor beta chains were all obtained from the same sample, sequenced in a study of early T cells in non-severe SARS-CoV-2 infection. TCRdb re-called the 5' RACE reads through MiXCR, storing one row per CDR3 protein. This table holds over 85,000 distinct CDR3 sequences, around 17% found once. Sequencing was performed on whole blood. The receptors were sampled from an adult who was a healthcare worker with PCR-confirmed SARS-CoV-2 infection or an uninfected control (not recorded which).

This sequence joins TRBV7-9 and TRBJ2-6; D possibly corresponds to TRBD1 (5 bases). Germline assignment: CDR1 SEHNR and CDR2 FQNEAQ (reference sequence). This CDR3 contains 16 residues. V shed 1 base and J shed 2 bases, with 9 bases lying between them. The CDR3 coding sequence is TGTGCCAGCAGCTTAGTGGTGGGGCCTGGGGCCAACGTCCTGACTTTC. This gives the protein CASSLVVGPGANVLTF.

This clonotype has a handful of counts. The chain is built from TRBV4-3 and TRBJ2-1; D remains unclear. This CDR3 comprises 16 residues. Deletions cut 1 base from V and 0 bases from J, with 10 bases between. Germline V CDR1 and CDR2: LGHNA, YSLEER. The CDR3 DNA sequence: TGCGCCAGCAGCCAAGTTGGGCGGAGCTCCTACAATGAGCAGTTCTTC. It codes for CASSQVGRSSYNEQFF.

The CDR3 is CASSADRLGYTF. The CDR3 DNA sequence: TGCGCCAGCAGTGCTGACAGGTTGGGCTACACCTTC. The genes are TRBV10-2 and TRBJ1-2; TRBD1 might be the D (6 bases). V lost 4 bases and J lost 8, with 11 bases in between. Germline V gene lookup returns CDR1 WSHSY and CDR2 SAAADI. This CDR3 region has 12 residues.

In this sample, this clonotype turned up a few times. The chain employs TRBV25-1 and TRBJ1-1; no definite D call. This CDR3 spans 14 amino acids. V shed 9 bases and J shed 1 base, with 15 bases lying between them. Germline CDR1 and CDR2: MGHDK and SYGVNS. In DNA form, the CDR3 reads TGTGCCAGTAAGCCGTCGCGGCGGAACACTGAAGCTTTCTTT. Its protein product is CASKPSRRNTEAFF. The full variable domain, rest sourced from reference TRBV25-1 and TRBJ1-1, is EADIYQTPRYLVIGTGKKITLECSQTMGHDKMYWYQQDPGMELHLIHYSYGVNSTEKGDLSSESTVSRIRTEHFPLTLESARPSHTSQYLCASKPSRRNTEAFFGQGTRLTVV.

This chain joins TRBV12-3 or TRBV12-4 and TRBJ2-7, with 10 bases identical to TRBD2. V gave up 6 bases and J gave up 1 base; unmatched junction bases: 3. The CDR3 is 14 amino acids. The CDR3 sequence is CASRTSGTSYEQYF. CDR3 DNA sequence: TGTGCCAGCAGAACTAGCGGGACTTCCTACGAGCAGTACTTC.

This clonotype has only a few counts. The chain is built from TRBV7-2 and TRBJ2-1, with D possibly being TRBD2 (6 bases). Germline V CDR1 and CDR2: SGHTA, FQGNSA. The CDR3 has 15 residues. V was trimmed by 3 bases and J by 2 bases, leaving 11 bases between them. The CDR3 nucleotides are TGTGCCAGCAGCTTTGGACCGGGGGCCTACAATGAGCAGTTCTTC. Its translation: CASSFGPGAYNEQFF.

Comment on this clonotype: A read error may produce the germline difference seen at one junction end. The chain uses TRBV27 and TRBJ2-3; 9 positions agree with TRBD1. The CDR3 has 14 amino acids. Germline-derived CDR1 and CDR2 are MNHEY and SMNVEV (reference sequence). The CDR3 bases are TGCGCCAGCAGTGGGACAGGGTACACAGATACGCAGTATTTT. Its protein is CASSGTGYTDTQYF.

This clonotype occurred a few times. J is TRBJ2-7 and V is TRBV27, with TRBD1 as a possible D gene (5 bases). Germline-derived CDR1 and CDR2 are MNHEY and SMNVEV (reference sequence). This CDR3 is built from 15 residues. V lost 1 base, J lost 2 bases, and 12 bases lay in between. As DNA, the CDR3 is TGTGCCAGCAGTTTATACGTAGGGGCTACCTACGAGCAGTACTTC. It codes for CASSLYVGATYEQYF.

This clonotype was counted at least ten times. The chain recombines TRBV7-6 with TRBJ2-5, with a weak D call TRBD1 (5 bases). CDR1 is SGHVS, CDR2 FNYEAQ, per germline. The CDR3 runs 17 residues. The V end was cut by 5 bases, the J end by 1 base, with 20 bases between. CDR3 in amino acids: CASSPSRQPSTQETQYF. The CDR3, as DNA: TGTGCCAGCAGCCCTTCTCGACAGCCTTCGACCCAAGAGACCCAGTACTTC.

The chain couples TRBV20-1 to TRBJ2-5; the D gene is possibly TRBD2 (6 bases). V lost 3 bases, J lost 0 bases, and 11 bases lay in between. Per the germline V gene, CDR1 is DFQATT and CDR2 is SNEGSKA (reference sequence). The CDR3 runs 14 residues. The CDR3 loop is CSASSGGYQETQYF. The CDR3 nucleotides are TGCAGTGCTAGTTCCGGGGGATACCAAGAGACCCAGTACTTC.

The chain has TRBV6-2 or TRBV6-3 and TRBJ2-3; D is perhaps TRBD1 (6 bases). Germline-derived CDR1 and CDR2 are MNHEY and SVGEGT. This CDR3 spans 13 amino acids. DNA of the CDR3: TGTGCTATCACGGACAGATTCACAGATACGCAGTATTTT. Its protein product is CAITDRFTDTQYF.

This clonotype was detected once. CDR3: CASTRTGPNTEAFF. In DNA, the CDR3 is TGTGCCAGCACCAGGACAGGGCCGAACACTGAAGCTTTCTTT. The chain couples TRBV28 to TRBJ1-1; 8 bases align to TRBD1. The V gene end was trimmed by 7 bases and the J gene end by 1 base; junction bases not matched to a gene: 5. The CDR3 extends over 14 amino acids. The germline V gene encodes CDR1 MDHEN and CDR2 SYDVKM.

CDR3 DNA sequence: TGTGCCAGCAGTCCGTTTTTCGGGGAGCTGTTTTTT. Its protein product is CASSPFFGELFF. The chain recombines TRBV14 with TRBJ2-2; D is undetermined. The germline gives CDR1 SGHDN, CDR2 FVKESK. Trimming took off 6 bases at V and 7 bases at J, with 9 bases between the two ends. The CDR3 contains 12 residues.

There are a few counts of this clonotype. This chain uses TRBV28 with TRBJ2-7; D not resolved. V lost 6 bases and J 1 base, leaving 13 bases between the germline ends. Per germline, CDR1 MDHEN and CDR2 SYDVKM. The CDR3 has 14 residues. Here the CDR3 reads CASSSPGQSYEQYF. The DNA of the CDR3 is TGTGCCAGCAGCTCCCCTGGGCAGTCCTACGAGCAGTACTTC.

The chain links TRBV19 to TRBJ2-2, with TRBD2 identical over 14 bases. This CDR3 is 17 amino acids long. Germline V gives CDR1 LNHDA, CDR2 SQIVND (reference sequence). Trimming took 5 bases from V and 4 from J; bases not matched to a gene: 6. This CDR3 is CASSGTSGSEFTGELFF. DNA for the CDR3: TGTGCCAGTAGTGGGACTAGCGGGAGCGAATTCACCGGGGAGCTGTTTTTT.

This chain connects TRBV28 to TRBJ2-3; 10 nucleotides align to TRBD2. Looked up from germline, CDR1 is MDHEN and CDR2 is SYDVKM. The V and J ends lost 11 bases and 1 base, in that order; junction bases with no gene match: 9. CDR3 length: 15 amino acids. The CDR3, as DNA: TGTGCCTCACGGGAAGCGGGGGGGGGCACAGATACGCAGTATTTT. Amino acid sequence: CASREAGGGTDTQYF.

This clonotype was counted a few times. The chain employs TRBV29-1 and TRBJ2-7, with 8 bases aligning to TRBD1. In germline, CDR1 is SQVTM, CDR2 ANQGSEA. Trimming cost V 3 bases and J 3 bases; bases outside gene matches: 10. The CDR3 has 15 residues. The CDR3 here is CSVDFRTGKGYEQYF. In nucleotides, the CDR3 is TGCAGCGTTGACTTTAGGACAGGGAAGGGCTACGAGCAGTACTTC.

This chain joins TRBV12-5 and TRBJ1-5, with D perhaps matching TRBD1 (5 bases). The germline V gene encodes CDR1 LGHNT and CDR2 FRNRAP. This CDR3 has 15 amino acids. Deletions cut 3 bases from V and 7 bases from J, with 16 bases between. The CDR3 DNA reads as TGTGCTAGTGGTTTCCCAGGTGGAGGGGAGCAGCCCCAGCATTTT. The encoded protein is CASGFPGGGEQPQHF. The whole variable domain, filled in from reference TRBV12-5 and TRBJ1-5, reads DARVTQTPRHKVTEMGQEVTMRCQPILGHNTVFWYRQTMMQGLELLAYFRNRAPLDDSGMPKDRFSAEMPDATLATLKIQPSEPRDSAVYFCASGFPGGGEQPQHFGDGTRLSIL.

The CDR3 bases are TGCAGTGCTACCATCTCTGGGGCCAACGTCCTGACTTTC. Protein sequence: CSATISGANVLTF. The V call is TRBV20-1, the J call TRBJ2-6; D remains unclear. Trimming took 4 bases from V and 0 from J, leaving 4 bases between them. Germline V CDR1 and CDR2: DFQATT, SNEGSKA (reference sequence). The CDR3 contains 13 residues.

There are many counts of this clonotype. The DNA of the CDR3 is TGTGCCAGCAGTTACCTTGACTCGGCTGAAGCTTTCTTT. Translating it yields CASSYLDSAEAFF. The rearrangement joins TRBV6-2 or TRBV6-3 to TRBJ1-1; D is unresolved. CDR1 and CDR2 (germline): MNHEY, SVGEGT. V was pared by 2 bases and J by 6 bases, with 10 bases between. The CDR3 covers 13 residues.

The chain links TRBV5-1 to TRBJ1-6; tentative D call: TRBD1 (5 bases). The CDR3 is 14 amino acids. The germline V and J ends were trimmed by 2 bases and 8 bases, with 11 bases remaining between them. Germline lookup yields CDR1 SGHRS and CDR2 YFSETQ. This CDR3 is CASSFRRDDSPLHF. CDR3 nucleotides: TGCGCCAGCAGCTTCCGCAGGGACGATTCACCCCTCCACTTT.

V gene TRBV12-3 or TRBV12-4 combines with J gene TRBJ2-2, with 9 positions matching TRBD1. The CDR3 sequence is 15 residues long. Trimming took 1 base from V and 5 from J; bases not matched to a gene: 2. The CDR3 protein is CASSLDGQGTGELFF. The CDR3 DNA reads TGTGCCAGCAGTTTAGATGGACAGGGGACCGGGGAGCTGTTTTTT.

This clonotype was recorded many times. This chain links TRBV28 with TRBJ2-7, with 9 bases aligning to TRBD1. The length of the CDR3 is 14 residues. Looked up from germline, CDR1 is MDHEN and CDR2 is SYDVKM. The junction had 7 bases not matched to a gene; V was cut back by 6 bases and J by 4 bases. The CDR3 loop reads CASSFDRGSYEQYF. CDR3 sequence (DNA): TGTGCCAGCAGCTTTGACAGGGGGTCATACGAGCAGTACTTC.

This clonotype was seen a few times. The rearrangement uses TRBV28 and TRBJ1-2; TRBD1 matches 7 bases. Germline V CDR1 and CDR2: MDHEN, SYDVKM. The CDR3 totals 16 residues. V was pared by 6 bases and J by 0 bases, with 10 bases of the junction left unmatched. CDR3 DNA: TGTGCCAGCAGCCGAACCCAACAGGGGACTAACTATGGCTACACCTTC. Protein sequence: CASSRTQQGTNYGYTF.

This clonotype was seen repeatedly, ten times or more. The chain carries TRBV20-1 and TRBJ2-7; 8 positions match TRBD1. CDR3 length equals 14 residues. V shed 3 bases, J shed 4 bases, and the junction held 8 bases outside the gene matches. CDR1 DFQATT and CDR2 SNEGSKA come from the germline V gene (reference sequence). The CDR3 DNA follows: TGCAGTGCTAGGGACAGGGTCCTTCGTTACGAGCAGTACTTC. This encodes CSARDRVLRYEQYF.

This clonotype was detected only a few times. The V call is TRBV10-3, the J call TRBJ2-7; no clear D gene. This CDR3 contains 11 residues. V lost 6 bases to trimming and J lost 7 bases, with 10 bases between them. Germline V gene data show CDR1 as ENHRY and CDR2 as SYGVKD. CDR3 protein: CAIRAAEEQYF. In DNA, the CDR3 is TGTGCCATCAGGGCCGCAGAGGAGCAGTACTTC.

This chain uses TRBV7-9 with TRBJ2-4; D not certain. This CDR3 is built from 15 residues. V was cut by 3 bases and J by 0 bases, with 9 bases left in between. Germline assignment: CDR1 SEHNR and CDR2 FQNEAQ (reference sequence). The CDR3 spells CASSFSDPAKNIQYF. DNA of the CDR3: TGTGCCAGCAGCTTCTCAGACCCAGCCAAAAACATTCAGTACTTC.

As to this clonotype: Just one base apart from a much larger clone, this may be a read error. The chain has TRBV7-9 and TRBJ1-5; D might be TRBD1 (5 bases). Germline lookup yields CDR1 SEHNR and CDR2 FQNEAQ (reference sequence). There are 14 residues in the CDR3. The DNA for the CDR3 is TGTGCCAGCAACTTAGGAGGGCAGGGCTGGCCCCAGCATTTT. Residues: CASNLGGQGWPQHF.

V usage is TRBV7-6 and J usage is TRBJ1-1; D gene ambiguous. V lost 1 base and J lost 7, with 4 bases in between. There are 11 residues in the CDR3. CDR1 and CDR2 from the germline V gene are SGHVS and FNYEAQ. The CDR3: CASSLGNEAFF. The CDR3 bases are TGTGCCAGCAGCTTAGGGAATGAAGCTTTCTTT.

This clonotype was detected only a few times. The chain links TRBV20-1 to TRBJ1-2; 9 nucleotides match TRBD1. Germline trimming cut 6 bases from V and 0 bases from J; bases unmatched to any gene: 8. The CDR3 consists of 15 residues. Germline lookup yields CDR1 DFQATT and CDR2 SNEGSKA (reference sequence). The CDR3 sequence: CSARDRDSANYGYTF. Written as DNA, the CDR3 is TGCAGTGCCCGGGACAGGGACTCCGCTAACTATGGCTACACCTTC.

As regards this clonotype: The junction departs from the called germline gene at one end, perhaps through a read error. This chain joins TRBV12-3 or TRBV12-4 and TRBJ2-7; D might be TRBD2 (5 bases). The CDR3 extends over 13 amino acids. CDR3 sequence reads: CASSFGISYEQCF. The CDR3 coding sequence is TGTGCCAGCAGTTTCGGGATCTCCTACGAGCAGTGCTTC.

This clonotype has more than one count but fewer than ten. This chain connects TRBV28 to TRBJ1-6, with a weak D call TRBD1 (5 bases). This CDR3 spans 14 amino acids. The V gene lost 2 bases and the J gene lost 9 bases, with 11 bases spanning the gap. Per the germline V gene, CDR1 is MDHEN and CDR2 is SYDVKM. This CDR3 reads CASSLQLGGSPLHF. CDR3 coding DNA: TGTGCCAGCAGTTTACAACTCGGGGGTTCACCCCTCCACTTT.